Listed here are 8 T cell receptor beta chains from one sample, sequenced in a study of regulatory T cells in long-lasting Graves disease. Construction of the TCR beta libraries employed iRepertoire HTBI primers in conjunction with Arm-PCR of CDR3 regions. Using its own MiXCR run on the multiplex PCR reads, TCRdb lists one record per CDR3 protein. Here the sample spans 250,000 to 400,000 distinct CDR3 sequences, more than 15% being singletons. Time point in this sample: newly diagnosed GD, antithyroid drugs for less than 3 months. From RNA extracted from PBMCs, the TCR library was made. This specimen was peripheral blood mononuclear cells (PBMCs), taken at new diagnosis, from a patient treated with antithyroid drugs. The source of these receptors is a female donor with Graves disease.

This clonotype was seen many times. CDR3 amino acids: CASSSRAGHTDTQYF. CDR3 DNA sequence: TGTGCCAGCAGCTCCCGAGCGGGACACACAGATACGCAGTATTTT. V is TRBV9 and J is TRBJ2-3; D might be TRBD2 (7 bases). Germline V CDR1 and CDR2: SGDLS, YYNGEE. CDR3 length equals 15 residues. Trimming removed 4 bases from V and 2 bases from J, with 14 bases in between.

Only a few counts were recorded for this clonotype. Here the CDR3 reads CASSQERGILTGELFF. The CDR3 DNA reads as TGTGCCAGCAGCCAAGAGCGCGGGATCCTCACCGGGGAGCTGTTTTTT. The J gene is TRBJ2-2, the V gene TRBV14, with D possibly being TRBD2 (6 bases). The V end was cut by 0 bases, the J end by 4 bases, with 12 bases between. This CDR3 is 16 amino acids long. In germline, CDR1 is SGHDN, CDR2 FVKESK.

This clonotype was seen a handful of times. The V call is TRBV29-1, the J call TRBJ2-1; D remains unclear. V gave up 3 bases and J gave up 5 bases, with 11 bases separating them. Germline CDR1 and CDR2: SQVTM and ANQGSEA. The CDR3 extends over 13 amino acids. CDR3 DNA sequence: TGCAGCGTTGAGCGTTGGGCGAACAATGAGCAGTTCTTC. The encoded protein is CSVERWANNEQFF.

This clonotype was counted many times. V is TRBV20-1 and J is TRBJ2-5; no definite D call. There are 10 residues in the CDR3. Germline values: CDR1 DFQATT, CDR2 SNEGSKA (reference sequence). With 3 bases removed from V and 3 bases from J, the gap between germline ends came to 2 bases. The CDR3 here is CSASKETQYF. Written as DNA, the CDR3 is TGCAGTGCTAGTAAAGAGACCCAGTACTTC.

With respect to this clonotype: An end of the junction does not agree with germline; a read error may underlie this. This chain uses TRBV7-9 with TRBJ2-1; 14 nucleotides agree with TRBD2. This CDR3 has 16 amino acids. CDR1 SEHNR and CDR2 FQNEAQ come from the germline V gene (reference sequence). The chain's CDR3 is CASSLGLAGARNEQLF. As DNA, the CDR3 is TGTGCCAGCAGCTTGGGACTAGCGGGAGCAAGGAATGAGCAGCTCTTC.

This clonotype has just a few counts. The V and J genes are TRBV7-3 and TRBJ2-1; 10 bases agree with TRBD1. TRBJ2-5 explains the end of the DNA better; the J call may be wrong. Germline V lookup: CDR1 SGHTA, CDR2 FQGTGA. This CDR3 is built from 15 residues. CDR3 sequence reads: CASSLEGTGDATQYF. CDR3 DNA sequence: TGTGCCAGCAGCTTAGAAGGGACAGGGGATGCGACCCAGTACTTC.

This clonotype has a count of ten or more. This sequence joins TRBV6-1 and TRBJ1-1; D possibly corresponds to TRBD1 (6 bases). Germline V gives CDR1 MNHNS, CDR2 SASEGT. Trimming pared 7 bases from V and 5 bases from J, leaving 17 bases between. This CDR3 has 14 residues. The CDR3 protein is CASTQVQGPTEAFF. CDR3 coding DNA: TGTGCCAGCACCCAAGTCCAGGGGCCGACTGAAGCTTTCTTT.

This clonotype was detected ten times or more. CDR3 amino acids: CATMKEDRYEQYF. The CDR3 nucleotides are TGTGCCACCATGAAGGAGGACAGGTACGAGCAGTACTTC. The gene calls are TRBV2 and TRBJ2-7, with TRBD1 identical over 7 bases. CDR1 is SNHLY and CDR2 is FYNNEI in the germline V gene. The CDR3 is made up of 13 amino acids. Trimming took 10 bases from V and 4 from J; bases not matched to a gene: 10.